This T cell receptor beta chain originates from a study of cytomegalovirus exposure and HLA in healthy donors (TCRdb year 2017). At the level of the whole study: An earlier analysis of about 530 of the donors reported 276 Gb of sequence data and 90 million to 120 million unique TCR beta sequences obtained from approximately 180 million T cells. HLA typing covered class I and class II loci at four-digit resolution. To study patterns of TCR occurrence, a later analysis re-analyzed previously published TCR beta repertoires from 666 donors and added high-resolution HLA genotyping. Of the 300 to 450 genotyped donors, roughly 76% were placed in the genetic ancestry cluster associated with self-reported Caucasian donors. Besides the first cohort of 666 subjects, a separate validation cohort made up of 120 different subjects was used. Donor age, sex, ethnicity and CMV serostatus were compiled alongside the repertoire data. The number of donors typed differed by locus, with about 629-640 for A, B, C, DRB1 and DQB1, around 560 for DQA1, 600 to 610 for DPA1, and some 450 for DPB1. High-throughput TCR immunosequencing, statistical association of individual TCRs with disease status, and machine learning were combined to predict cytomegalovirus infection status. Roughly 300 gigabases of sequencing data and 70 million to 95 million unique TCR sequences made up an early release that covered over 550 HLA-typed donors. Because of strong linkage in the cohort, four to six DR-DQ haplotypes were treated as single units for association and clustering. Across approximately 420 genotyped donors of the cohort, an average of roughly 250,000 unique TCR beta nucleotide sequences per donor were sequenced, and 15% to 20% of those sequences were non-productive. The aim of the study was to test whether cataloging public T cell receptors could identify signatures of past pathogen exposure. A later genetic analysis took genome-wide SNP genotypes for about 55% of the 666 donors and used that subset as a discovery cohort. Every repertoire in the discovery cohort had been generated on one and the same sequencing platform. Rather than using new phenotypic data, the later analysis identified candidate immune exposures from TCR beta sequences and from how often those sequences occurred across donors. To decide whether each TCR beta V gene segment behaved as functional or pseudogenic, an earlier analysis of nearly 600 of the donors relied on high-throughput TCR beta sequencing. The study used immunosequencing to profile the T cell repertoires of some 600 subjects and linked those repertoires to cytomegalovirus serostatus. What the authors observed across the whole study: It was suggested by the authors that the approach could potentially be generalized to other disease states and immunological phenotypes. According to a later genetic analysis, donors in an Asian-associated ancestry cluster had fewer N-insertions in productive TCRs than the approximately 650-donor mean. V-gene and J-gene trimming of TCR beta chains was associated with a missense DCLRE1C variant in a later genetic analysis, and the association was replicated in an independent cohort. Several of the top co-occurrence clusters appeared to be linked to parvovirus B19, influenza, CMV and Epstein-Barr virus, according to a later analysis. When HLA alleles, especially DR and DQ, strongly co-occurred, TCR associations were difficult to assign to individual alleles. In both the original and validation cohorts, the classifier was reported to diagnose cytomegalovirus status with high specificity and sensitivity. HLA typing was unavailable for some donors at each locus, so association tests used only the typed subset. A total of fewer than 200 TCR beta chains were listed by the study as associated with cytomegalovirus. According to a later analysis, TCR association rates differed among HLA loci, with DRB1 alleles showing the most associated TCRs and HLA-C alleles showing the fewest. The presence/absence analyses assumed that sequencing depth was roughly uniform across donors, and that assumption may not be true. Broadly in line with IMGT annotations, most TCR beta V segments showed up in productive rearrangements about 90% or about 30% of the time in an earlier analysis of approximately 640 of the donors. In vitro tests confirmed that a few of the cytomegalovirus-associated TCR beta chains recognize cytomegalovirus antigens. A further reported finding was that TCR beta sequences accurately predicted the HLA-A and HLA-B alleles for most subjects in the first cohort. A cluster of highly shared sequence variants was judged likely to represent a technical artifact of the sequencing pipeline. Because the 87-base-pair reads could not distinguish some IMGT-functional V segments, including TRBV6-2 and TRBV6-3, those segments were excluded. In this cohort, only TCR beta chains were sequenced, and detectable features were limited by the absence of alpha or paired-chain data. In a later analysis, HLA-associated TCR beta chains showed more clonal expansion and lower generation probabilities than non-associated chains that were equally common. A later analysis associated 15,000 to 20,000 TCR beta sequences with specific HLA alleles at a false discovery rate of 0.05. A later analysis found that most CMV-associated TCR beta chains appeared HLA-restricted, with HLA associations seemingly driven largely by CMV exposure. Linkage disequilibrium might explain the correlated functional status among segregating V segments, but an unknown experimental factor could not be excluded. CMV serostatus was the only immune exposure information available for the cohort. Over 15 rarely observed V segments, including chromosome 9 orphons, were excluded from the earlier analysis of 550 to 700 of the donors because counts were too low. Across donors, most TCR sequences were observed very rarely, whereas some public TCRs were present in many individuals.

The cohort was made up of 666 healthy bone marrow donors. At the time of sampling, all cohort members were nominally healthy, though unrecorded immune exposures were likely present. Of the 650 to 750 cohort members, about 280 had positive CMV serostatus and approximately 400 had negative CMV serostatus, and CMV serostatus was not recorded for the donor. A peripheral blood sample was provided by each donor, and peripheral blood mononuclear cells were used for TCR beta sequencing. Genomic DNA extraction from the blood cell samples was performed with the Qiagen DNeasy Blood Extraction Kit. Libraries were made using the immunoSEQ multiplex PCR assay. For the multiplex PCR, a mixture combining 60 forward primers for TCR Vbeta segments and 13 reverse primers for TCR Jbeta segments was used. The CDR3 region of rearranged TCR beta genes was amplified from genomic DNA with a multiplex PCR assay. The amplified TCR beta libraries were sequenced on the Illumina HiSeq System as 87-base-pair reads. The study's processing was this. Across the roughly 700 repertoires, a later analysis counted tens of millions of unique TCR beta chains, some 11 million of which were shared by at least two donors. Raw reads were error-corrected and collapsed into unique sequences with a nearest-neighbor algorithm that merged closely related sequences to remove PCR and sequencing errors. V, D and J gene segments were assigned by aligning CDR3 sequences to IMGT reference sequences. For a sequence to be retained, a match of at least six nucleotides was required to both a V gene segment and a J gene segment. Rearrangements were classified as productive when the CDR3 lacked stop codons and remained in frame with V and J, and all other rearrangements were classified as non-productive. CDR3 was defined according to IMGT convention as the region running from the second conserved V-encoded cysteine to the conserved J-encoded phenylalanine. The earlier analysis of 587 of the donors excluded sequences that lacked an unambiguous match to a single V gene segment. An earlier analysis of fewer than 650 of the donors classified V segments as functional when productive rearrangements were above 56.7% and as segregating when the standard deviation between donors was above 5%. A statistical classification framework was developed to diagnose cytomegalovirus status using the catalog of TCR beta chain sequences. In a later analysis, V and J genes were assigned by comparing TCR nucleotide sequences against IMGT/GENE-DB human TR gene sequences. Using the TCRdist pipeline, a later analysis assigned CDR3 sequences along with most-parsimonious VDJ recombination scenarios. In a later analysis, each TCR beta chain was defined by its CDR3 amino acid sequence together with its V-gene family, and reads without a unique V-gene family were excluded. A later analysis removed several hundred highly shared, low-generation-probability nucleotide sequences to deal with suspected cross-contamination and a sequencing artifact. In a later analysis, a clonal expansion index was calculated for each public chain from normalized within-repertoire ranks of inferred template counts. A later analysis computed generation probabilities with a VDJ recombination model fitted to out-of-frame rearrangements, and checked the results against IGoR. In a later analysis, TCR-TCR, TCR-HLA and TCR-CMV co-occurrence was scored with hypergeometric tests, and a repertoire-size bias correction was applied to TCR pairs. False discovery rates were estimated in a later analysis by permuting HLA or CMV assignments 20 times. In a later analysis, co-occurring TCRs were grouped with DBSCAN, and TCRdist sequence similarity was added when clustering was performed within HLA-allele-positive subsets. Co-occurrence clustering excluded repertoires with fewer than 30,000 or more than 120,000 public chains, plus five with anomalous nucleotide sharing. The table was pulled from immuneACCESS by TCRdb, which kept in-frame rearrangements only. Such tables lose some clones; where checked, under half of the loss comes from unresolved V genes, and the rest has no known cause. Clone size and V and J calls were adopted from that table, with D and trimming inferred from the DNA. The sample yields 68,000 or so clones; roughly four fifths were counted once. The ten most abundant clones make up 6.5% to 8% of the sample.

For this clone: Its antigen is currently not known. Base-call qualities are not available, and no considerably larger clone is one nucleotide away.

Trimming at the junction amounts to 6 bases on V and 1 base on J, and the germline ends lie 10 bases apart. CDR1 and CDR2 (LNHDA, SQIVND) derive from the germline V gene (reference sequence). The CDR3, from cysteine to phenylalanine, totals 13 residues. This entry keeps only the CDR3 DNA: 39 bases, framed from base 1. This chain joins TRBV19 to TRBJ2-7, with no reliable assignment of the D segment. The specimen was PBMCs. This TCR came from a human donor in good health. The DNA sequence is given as TGTGCCAGTAGCCGACATTTGTCCTACGAGCAGTACTTC. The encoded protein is CASSRHLSYEQYF. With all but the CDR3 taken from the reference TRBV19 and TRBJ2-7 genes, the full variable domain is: DGGITQSPKYLFRKEGQNVTLSCEQNLNHDAMYWYRQDPGQGLRLIYYSQIVNDFQKGDIAEGYSVSREKKESFPLTVTSAQKNPTAFYLCASSRHLSYEQYFGPGTRLTVT.